The entry below describes one T cell receptor beta chain. The antigen remains undetermined. From germline, CDR1 is SGHRS and CDR2 YFSETQ. The CDR3 is 15 residues long. The germline V and J ends were trimmed by 4 bases and 3 bases, with 17 bases remaining between them. Sequenced by immunoSEQ multiplex PCR; TCRdb stores in-frame clones only, minus some. The table lists approximately 160,000 clones, roughly 84% of them singletons. The data belong to a study of cytotoxic CD8 clonotypes in ibrutinib-treated CLL. Broader study findings: Baseline-level clonality went beyond age-matched healthy donors and moved in step with circulating CD8+ T-cell counts.

The clonotype originates from a human donor with chronic lymphocytic leukemia. The chain employs TRBV5-1 and TRBJ2-7; a possible D gene is TRBD2 (7 bases). This specimen was PBMCs, taken at disease progression, from a patient treated with ibrutinib. CDR3 DNA: TGCGCCAGCAGCCCCGCGGGGGCACCGGTCTACGAGCAGTACTTC. It is translated as CASSPAGAPVYEQYF.